This note documents a single TCR beta chain sequence. Its antigen is as yet unknown. The PCR contained 60 Vbeta and 13 Jbeta primers. Method: immunoSEQ multiplex PCR; TCRdb's copy keeps in-frame clones and lacks some. Of 95,000 to 150,000 clones in the sample, around 78% were seen once. Germline-derived CDR1 and CDR2 are SGHRS and YFSETQ. V was cut by 3 bases and J by 2 bases, with 17 bases left in between. The CDR3 extends over 16 amino acids. This record belongs to a study of cytomegalovirus exposure and HLA in healthy donors. Study summary: Of around 400 genotyped donors, 81% grouped in the Caucasian-associated ancestry cluster. Findings of the study overall: Analysis performed later found around 15,000 TCR beta sequences associated with HLA alleles at 0.05 false discovery rate. Overall, approximately 150 TCR beta chains were annotated as cytomegalovirus-associated.

The specimen was PBMCs. This chain joins TRBV5-1 and TRBJ1-2; D is unclear. This receptor was taken from a man in his forties in good health and CMV-seronegative. CDR3 DNA sequence: TGCGCCAGCAGCTCCGACGGTTCGGGAGGGAACTATGGCTACACCTTC. Protein: CASSSDGSGGNYGYTF.